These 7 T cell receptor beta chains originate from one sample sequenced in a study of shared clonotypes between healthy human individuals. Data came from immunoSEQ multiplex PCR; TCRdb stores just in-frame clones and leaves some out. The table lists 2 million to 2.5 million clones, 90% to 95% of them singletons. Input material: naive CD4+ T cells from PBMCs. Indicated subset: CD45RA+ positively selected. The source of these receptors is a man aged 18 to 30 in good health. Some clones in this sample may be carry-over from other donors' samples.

The CDR3 sequence: CASSEGGSSSYEQYF. DNA of the CDR3: TGTGCCAGCAGTGAGGGCGGGTCTTCCTCCTACGAGCAGTACTTC. The V call is TRBV2, the J call TRBJ2-7; TRBD2 is a possible D gene (5 bases). The CDR3 contains 15 residues. V was trimmed by 3 bases and J by 0 bases, leaving 12 bases between them. Germline CDR1 SNHLY, CDR2 FYNNEI.

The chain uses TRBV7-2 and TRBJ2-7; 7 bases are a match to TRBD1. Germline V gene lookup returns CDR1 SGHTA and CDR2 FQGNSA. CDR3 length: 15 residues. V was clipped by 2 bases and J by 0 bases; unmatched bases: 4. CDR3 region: CASSLRQGVSYEQYF. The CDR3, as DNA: TGTGCCAGCAGCTTACGGCAGGGGGTCTCCTACGAGCAGTACTTC.

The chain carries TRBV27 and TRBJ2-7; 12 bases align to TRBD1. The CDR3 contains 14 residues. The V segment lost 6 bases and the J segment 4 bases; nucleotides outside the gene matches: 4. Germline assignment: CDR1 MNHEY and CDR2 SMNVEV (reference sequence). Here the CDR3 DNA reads TGTGCCAGCAGGCGGGACAGGGGGCCGTACGAGCAGTACTTC. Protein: CASRRDRGPYEQYF.

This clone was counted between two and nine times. This CDR3 reads CATAYRAYGYTF. The CDR3 DNA reads TGTGCCACCGCTTATCGTGCCTATGGCTACACCTTC. The rearrangement joins TRBV28 to TRBJ1-2; D ambiguous. The V end was cut by 10 bases, the J end by 4 bases, with 13 bases between. In germline, CDR1 is MDHEN, CDR2 SYDVKM. The CDR3 is 12 amino acids.

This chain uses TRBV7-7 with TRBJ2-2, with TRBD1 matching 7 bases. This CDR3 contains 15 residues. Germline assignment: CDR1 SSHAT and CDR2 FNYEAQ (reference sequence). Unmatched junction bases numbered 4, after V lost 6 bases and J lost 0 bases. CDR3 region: CASRLQGTNTGELFF. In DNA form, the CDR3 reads TGTGCCAGCAGGTTACAGGGGACGAACACCGGGGAGCTGTTTTTT.

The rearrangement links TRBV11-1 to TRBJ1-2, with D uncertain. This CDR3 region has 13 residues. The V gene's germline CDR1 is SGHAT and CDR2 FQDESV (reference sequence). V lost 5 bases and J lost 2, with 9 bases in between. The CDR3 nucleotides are TGTGCCAGCAGCCCAGGACGGAACTATGGCTACACCTTC. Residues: CASSPGRNYGYTF.

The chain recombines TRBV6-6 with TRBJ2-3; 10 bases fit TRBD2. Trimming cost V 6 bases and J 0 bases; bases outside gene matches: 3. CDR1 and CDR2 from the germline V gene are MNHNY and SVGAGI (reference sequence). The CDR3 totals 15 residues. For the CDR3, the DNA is TGTGCCAGCAGGTCGACTAGCGGGAGCACAGATACGCAGTATTTT. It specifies CASRSTSGSTDTQYF.